This TCR beta chain was recorded in a study of cytomegalovirus exposure and HLA in healthy donors. Across the whole study: The use of the same platform for the roughly 110 validation repertoires and the 550 to 850 first-cohort repertoires was reported by a later analysis. Study-level findings and limits: Researchers catalogued about 150 TCR beta chains as cytomegalovirus-associated. The classifier reportedly diagnosed cytomegalovirus status with high sensitivity and specificity. Within the 90 to 150 validation repertoires, first-cohort TCR clusters tended to co-occur, according to a later analysis.

Sequencing was performed with immunoSEQ multiplex PCR; in TCRdb, only in-frame clones are kept and a portion is missing. The sample has roughly 130,000 clones, about 88% seen once. The count of this clone is one. Its antigen is unknown. Material: PBMCs. The receptor was isolated from a woman in her late teens or twenties in good health and CMV-seropositive.

CDR3 in amino acids: CASSLAQGQGNYGYTF. The CDR3 DNA reads TGTGCCAGCAGCTTAGCCCAGGGGCAGGGCAACTATGGCTACACCTTC. The chain uses TRBV7-2 and TRBJ1-2; D might be TRBD1 (6 bases). V dropped 0 bases and J dropped 2 bases, with 13 bases sitting between them. This CDR3 comprises 16 residues. Germline CDR1 reads SGHTA; CDR2 reads FQGNSA.